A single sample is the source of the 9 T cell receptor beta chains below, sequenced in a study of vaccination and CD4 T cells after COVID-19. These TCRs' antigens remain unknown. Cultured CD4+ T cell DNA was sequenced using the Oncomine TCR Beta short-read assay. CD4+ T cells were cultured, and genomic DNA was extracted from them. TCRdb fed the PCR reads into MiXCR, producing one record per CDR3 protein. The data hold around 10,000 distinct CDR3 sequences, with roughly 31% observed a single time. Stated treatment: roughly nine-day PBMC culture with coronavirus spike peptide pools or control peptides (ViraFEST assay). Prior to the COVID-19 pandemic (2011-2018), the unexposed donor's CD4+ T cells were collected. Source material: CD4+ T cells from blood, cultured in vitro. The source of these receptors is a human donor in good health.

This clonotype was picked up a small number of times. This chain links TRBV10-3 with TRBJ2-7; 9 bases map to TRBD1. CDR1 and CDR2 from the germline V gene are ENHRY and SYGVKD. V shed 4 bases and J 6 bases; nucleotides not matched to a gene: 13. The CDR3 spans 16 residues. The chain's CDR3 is CAISGKQGAPPSEQYF. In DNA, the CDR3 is TGTGCCATCAGTGGAAAACAGGGGGCCCCCCCTTCCGAGCAGTACTTC.

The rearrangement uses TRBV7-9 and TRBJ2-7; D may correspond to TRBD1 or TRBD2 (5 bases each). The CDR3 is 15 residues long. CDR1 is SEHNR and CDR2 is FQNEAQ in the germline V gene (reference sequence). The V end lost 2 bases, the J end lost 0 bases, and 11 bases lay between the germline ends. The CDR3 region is CASSLTGTGSYEQYF. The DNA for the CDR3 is TGTGCCAGCAGCTTAACCGGGACGGGCTCCTACGAGCAGTACTTC.

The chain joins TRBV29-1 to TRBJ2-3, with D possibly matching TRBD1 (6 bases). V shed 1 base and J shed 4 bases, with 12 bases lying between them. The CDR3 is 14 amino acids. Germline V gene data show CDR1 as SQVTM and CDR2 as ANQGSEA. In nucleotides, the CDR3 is TGCAGCGTTGAAGGAGGCGCAGGGGCAGATACGCAGTATTTT. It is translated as CSVEGGAGADTQYF.

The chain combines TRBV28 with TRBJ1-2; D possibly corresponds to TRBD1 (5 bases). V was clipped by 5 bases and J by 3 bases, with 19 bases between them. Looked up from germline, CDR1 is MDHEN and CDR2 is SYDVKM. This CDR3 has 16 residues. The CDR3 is CASSTIPGGADYGYTF. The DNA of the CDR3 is TGTGCCAGCAGTACCATTCCCGGGGGAGCGGACTATGGCTACACCTTC.

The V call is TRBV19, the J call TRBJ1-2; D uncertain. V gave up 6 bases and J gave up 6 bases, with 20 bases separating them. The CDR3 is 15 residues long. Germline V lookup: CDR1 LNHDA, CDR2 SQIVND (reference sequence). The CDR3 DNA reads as TGTGCCAGTAGCTTTCCTGACGGCATGATCGATGGCTACACCTTC. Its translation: CASSFPDGMIDGYTF.

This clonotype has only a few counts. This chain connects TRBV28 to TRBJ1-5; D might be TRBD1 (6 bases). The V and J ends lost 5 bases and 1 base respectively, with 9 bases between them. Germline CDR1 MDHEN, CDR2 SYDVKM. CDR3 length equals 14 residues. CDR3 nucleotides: TGTGCCAGCAGTCCCGGGACAAGCAATCAGCCCCAGCATTTT. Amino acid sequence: CASSPGTSNQPQHF.

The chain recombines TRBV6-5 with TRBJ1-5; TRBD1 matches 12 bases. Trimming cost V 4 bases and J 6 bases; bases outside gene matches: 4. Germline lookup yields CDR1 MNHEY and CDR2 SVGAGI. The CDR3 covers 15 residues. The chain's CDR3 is CASSSGTGGIQPQHF. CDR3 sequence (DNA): TGTGCCAGCAGTTCCGGGACAGGGGGCATTCAGCCCCAGCATTTT.

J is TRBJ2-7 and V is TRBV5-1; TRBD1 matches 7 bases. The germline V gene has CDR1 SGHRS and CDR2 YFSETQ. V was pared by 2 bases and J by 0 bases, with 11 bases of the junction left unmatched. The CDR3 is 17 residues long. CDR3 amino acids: CASSFPPGTAFSYEQYF. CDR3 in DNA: TGCGCCAGCAGCTTTCCTCCCGGGACAGCCTTCTCCTACGAGCAGTACTTC.

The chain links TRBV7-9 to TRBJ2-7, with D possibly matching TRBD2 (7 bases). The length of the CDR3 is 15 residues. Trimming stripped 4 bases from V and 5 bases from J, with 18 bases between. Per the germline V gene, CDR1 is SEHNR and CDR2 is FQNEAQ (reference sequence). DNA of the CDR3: TGTGCCAGCAGCTCCCGGTGGGGGGGGCGAGACGAGCAGTACTTC. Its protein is CASSSRWGGRDEQYF.